Described below is a single T cell receptor beta chain sequence and its context. Its antigen is as yet unknown. At one end, the junction sequence differs from germline, possibly due to a read error. CDR1 is SQVTM, CDR2 ANQGSEA, per germline. CDR3 length: 14 amino acids. The source of the sample is a study of T cell repertoires in cytomegalovirus infection. Study background: TCR beta signatures that were public indicated CMV infection and matching HLA type.

TCRdb re-called the reads through MiXCR, storing one row per CDR3 protein. Among fewer than 700,000 distinct CDR3 sequences listed, roughly 24% were seen once. The study's findings and limits: HLA-C-restricted CMV-specific TCR beta clonotypes prevailed in the ex vivo response. Summed public TCR beta family frequency identified CMV carriers bearing the relevant HLA.

Sequenced sample: CD8+ T cells from PBMCs. The receptor was isolated from a human donor in good health (CMV status not recorded). Some clones in this sample may be carry-over from other donors' samples. The V and J genes are TRBV29-1 and TRBJ2-1; D is unresolved. The CDR3 DNA follows: TGCAGCGTTGAAGATCGGGCGGAGAGTAATGAGCAGTCCTTC. Translating it yields CSVEDRAESNEQSF.